This TCR beta chain was profiled in a study of blood T cell repertoires in COVID-19. Study-wide background: Material from acute and convalescent COVID-19 was sourced from the United States, Italy and Spain. T cells, B-cell-depleted T cells, or PBMCs supplied cDNA or gDNA.

Profiling relied on immunoSEQ multiplex PCR, and the TCRdb table lists in-frame clones only, not all of them. The sample gives almost 70,000 clones, about nine tenths of which show up once; over 5% is in the top ten. In germline, CDR1 is MNHEY, CDR2 SVGAGI. The CDR3 extends over 15 amino acids. Germline trimming cut 7 bases from V and 2 bases from J; bases unmatched to any gene: 9. The source of this sequence is a woman aged 70 to 79 with acute or convalescent COVID-19. Sequencing was done on a sample of peripheral blood. The genes are TRBV6-5 and TRBJ2-7, with TRBD1 identical over 9 bases. CDR3: CASKPGTGLTYEQYF. CDR3 sequence (DNA): TGTGCCAGCAAGCCGGGGACAGGGCTGACCTACGAGCAGTACTTC.